These 3 T cell receptor beta chains share one sample of origin, sequenced in a study of T cells after yellow fever vaccination. TCRdb re-called the 5' RACE reads with MiXCR, one entry per CDR3 protein. Here the sample spans 170,000 or so distinct CDR3 sequences, about 6% being singletons. Here the sequenced sample was CD4+ T cells sorted from PBMCs, taken on the day of the first yellow fever vaccination. Receptors were obtained from a man aged 18 to 30 who received the YFV17D yellow fever vaccine.

Comment on this clonotype: A much larger clone differs from this one at a single base, so this may be a read error. The chain is built from TRBV12-3 or TRBV12-4 and TRBJ1-1, with D tentatively TRBD1 (6 bases). CDR3 length: 13 amino acids. The V gene lost 7 bases and the J gene lost 5 bases, with 14 bases spanning the gap. The CDR3: CASTLQGKTEAFF. The DNA for the CDR3 is TGTGCCAGCACCCTACAGGGTAAGACTGAAGCTTTCTTT.

In this sample, this clonotype turned up a few times. V is TRBV5-4 and J is TRBJ2-6; tentative D call: TRBD1 (5 bases). The V end lost 4 bases, the J end lost 3 bases, and 11 bases lay between the germline ends. The CDR3 is 15 residues long. Germline CDR1 reads SGHNT; CDR2 reads YYREEE (reference sequence). CDR3 nucleotides: TGTGCCAGCAGCGCCAGGGATTTTGGGGCCAACGTCCTGACTTTC. Translating it yields CASSARDFGANVLTF.

This clonotype was seen a handful of times. The J gene is TRBJ2-6, the V gene TRBV5-1; no clear D. Germline lookup yields CDR1 SGHRS and CDR2 YFSETQ. V shed 0 bases and J shed 0 bases, with 4 bases lying between them. There are 15 residues in the CDR3. As DNA, the CDR3 is TGCGCCAGCAGCTTGGTCCCCTCTGGGGCCAACGTCCTGACTTTC. Amino acid sequence: CASSLVPSGANVLTF.